This T cell receptor (beta chain) was found in a study of T cells after yellow fever vaccination (dated by TCRdb to the late 2010s). Context from the whole study: The SMART-Seq v4 Ultra Low Input RNA kit was used to prepare libraries from fractions with low cell numbers. To follow T-cell clones before and after primary and booster YFV17D yellow fever vaccination, bulk TCR alpha and beta repertoires were sequenced over time. The cohort comprised two healthy male donors, one aged 18 to 29 and one aged 30 to 40 years. Blood was drawn at multiple timepoints before and after primary and secondary immunization, with bulk PBMC replicates and cell subsets isolated. Overall results and qualifications from the work: The secondary T-cell response was weaker than the primary response but faster, peaking on day 5 instead of day 15. A small fraction of clonotypes showed up in both the CD4 and CD8 compartments, probably as a result of convergent recombination. FACS-sorted repertoires could contain abundant contaminating clonotypes from the bulk population, so computational filtering was required. Most clones expanded after primary vaccination were re-detected after the booster (around 96% of CD4 and roughly 87% of CD8), suggesting broad memory maintenance. The study included only a couple of donors, which limits how far the findings can be generalized.

For this clonotype: Its antigen is unknown. No qualities accompany the bases; no much larger clone lies one base away.

TCR cDNA was synthesized by 5'RACE template switching, which introduced a universal primer site and unique molecular identifiers. Priming of cDNA synthesis was performed from both the TCR alpha and TCR beta constant segments. Two PCR steps were used to amplify libraries, with sample barcodes and sequencing adapters being added in the second step. Sequencing of the libraries was done on either Illumina HiSeq 2500 (2x100 bp) or NovaSeq (2x150 bp). From the authors' description of their analysis: Reads were demultiplexed and collapsed into UMI consensus sequences with MIGEC, and V(D)J alignment was performed with MiXCR. Vaccine-responding clonotypes were identified with edgeR using replicate PBMC samples, with FDR below 0.01 and a log2 fold change above 5 up to day 15 being required. CD4 or CD8 identity was assigned to each bulk clonotype according to whether the clonotype was present at higher abundance in the sequenced CD4 repertoire or the sequenced CD8 repertoire. The public reads were quality trimmed at Q25 with fastp and then assembled into clones with MiXCR by TCRdb, keeping productive beta chains. Rows with one shared CDR3 protein collapse into an entry with the most common genes and DNA. TCRdb, not the original authors, processed these V and J calls. The sample table records approximately 550,000 distinct CDR3 sequences; about 13% of these occur just once. The ten largest clones take up roughly an eighth of the sample.

The treatment or condition label, read with the paper, signifies: live attenuated yellow fever vaccine strain. At every blood-draw timepoint, two biological replicates of bulk PBMCs were collected. PBMCs were isolated from peripheral blood using a standard Ficoll-Paque protocol. TriZol was used to extract RNA from bulk PBMCs, CD4 and CD8 fractions, and dextramer-positive and dextramer-negative fractions. The germline V gene sets CDR1 to SGDLS and CDR2 to YYNGEE. The CDR3 has 16 amino acids, counting the end cysteine and phenylalanine. CDR3 DNA is the only sequence kept; it has 48 bases, read in frame from the first base. Germline trimming amounts to 2 bases on V and 7 bases on J, with 11 as the count of junction bases outside the gene matches.

The chain employs TRBV9 and TRBJ2-2, with 7 bases aligning to TRBD2. This specimen was PBMCs, taken on the day of the yellow fever booster vaccination. The sequence derives from a young man who received the YFV17D yellow fever vaccine. The DNA sequence reads TGTGCCAGCAGCGTTCACCCGGGACTACTCAGCGGGGAGCTGTTTTTT. The encoded protein is CASSVHPGLLSGELFF.